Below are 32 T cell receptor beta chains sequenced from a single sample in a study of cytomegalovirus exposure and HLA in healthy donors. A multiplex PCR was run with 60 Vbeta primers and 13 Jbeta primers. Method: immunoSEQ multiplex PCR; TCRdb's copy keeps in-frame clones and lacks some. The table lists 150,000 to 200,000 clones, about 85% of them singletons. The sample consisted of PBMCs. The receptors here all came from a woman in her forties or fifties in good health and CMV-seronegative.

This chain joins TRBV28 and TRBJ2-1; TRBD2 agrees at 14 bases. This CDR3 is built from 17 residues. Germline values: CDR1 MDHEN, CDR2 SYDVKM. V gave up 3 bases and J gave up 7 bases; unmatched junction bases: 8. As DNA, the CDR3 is TGTGCCAGCAGTTTCCCCAGGGGACTAGCGGGAGTGAATGAGCAGTTCTTC. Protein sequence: CASSFPRGLAGVNEQFF.

CDR3 bases: TGTGCCAGCTCCCGCACTGATAATGAAAAACTGTTTTTT. This codes for CASSRTDNEKLFF. The chain employs TRBV18 and TRBJ1-4; no definite D call. The V and J ends lost 6 bases and 4 bases respectively, with 9 bases between them. The CDR3 length is 13 residues. Germline assignment: CDR1 KGHSH and CDR2 LQKENI. Using reference TRBV18 and TRBJ1-4 for the parts outside the CDR3, the full variable domain is NAGVMQNPRHLVRRRGQEARLRCSPMKGHSHVYWYRQLPEEGLKFMVYLQKENIIDESGMPKERFSAEFPKEGPSILRIQQVVRGDSAAYFCASSRTDNEKLFFGSGTQLSVL.

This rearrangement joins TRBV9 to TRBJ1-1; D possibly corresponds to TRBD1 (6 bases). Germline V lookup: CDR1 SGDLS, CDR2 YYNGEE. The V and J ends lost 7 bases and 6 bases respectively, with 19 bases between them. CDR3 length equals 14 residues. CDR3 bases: TGTGCCAGCTCCTTCGGGGGGGGCTTCGCTGAAGCTTTCTTT. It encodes CASSFGGGFAEAFF.

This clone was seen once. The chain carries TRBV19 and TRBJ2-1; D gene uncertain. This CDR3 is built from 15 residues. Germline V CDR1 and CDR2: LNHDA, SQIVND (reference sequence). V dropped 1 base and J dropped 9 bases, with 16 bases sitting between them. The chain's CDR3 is CASSIVWASTSEQFF. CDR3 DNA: TGTGCCAGTAGTATAGTCTGGGCCTCGACGTCTGAGCAGTTCTTC.

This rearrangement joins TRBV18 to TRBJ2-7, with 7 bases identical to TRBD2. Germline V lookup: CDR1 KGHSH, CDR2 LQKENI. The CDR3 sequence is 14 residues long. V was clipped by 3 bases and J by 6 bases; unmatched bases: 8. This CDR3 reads CASSPGVSGREQYF. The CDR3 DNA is TGTGCCAGCTCACCTGGGGTTAGCGGGCGCGAGCAGTACTTC. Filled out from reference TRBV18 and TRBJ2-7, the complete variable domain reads NAGVMQNPRHLVRRRGQEARLRCSPMKGHSHVYWYRQLPEEGLKFMVYLQKENIIDESGMPKERFSAEFPKEGPSILRIQQVVRGDSAAYFCASSPGVSGREQYFGPGTRLTVT.

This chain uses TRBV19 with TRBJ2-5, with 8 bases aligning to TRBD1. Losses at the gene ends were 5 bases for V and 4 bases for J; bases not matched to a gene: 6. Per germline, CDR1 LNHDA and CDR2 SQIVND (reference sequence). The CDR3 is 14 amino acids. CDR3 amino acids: CASSVQGAVETQYF. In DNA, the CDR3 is TGTGCCAGTAGTGTCCAGGGGGCCGTAGAGACCCAGTACTTC.

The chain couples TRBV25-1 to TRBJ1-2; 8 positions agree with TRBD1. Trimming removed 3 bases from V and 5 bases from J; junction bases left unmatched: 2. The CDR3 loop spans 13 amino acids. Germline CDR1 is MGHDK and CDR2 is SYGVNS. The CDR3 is CASSETGEYGYTF. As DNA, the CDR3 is TGTGCCAGCAGTGAGACAGGGGAATATGGCTACACCTTC.

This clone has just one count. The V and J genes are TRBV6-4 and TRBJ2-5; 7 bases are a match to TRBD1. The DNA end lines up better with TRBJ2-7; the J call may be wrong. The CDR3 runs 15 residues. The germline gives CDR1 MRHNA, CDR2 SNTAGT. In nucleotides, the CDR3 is TGTGCCAGTTTCTTCGACAGGGTCGCCTCCTACGAGCAGTACTTC. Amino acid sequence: CASFFDRVASYEQYF.

The CDR3 bases are TGTGCCAGCAGCCCCGGGACAGACCAAGAGACCCAGTACTTC. Its translation: CASSPGTDQETQYF. The V gene is TRBV11-3, the J gene TRBJ2-5, with TRBD1 identical over 7 bases. With 5 bases clipped from V and 0 bases from J, the junction kept 3 bases outside the gene matches. This CDR3 has 14 amino acids. Germline V lookup: CDR1 SGHNT, CDR2 YENEEA.

The CDR3 region is CASSGQGTGMETQYF. Here the CDR3 DNA reads TGTGCCAGCAGCGGCCAAGGGACAGGGATGGAGACCCAGTACTTC. The rearrangement joins TRBV5-6 to TRBJ2-5; TRBD1 matches at 9 bases. CDR1 SGHDT and CDR2 YYEEEE come from the germline V gene. The V gene end was trimmed by 4 bases and the J gene end by 5 bases; junction bases not matched to a gene: 9. This CDR3 has 15 amino acids.

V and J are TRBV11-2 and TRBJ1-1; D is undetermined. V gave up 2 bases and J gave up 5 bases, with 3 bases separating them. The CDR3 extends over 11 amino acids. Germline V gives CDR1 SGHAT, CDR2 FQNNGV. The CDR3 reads CASSLSTEAFF. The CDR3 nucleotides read TGTGCCAGCAGCTTATCGACTGAAGCTTTCTTT.

In nucleotides, the CDR3 is TGTGCCAGCTCACCACCCCGACAGGGGCATATCACTGAAGCTTTCTTT. Amino acids: CASSPPRQGHITEAFF. V and J are TRBV18 and TRBJ1-1; 8 bases are shared with TRBD1. The CDR3 has 16 amino acids. CDR1 is KGHSH, CDR2 LQKENI, per germline. The trim removed 0 bases at V and 4 bases at J, leaving 7 bases unmatched. Drawing the rest from reference TRBV18 and TRBJ1-1, the complete variable domain is NAGVMQNPRHLVRRRGQEARLRCSPMKGHSHVYWYRQLPEEGLKFMVYLQKENIIDESGMPKERFSAEFPKEGPSILRIQQVVRGDSAAYFCASSPPRQGHITEAFFGQGTRLTVV.

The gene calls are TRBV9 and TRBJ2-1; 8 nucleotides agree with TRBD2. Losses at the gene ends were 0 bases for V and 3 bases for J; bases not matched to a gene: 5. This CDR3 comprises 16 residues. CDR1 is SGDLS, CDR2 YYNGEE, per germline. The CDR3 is CASSVAGTSFYNEQFF. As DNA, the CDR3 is TGTGCCAGCAGCGTAGCCGGGACTAGTTTCTACAATGAGCAGTTCTTC.

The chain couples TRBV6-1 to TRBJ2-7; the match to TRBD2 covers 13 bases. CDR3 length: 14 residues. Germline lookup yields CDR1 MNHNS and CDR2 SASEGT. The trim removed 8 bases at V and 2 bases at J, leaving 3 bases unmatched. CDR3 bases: TGTGCCAGCTTGACTAGCGGGAGGCCCTACGAGCAGTACTTC. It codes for CASLTSGRPYEQYF.

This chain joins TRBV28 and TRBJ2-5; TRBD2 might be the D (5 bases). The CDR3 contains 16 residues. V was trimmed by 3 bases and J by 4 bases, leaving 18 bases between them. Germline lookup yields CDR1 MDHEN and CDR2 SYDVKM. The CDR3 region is CASSFHGRGFLETQYF. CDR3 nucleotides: TGTGCCAGCAGTTTCCACGGACGGGGATTTTTAGAGACCCAGTACTTC. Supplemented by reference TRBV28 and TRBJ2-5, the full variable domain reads DVKVTQSSRYLVKRTGEKVFLECVQDMDHENMFWYRQDPGLGLRLIYFSYDVKMKEKGDIPEGYSVSREKKERFSLILESASTNQTSMYLCASSFHGRGFLETQYFGPGTRLLVL.

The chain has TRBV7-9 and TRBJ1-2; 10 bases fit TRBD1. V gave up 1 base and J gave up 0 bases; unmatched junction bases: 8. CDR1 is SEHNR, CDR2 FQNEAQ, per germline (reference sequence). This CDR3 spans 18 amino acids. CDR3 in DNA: TGTGCCAGCAGCTTAGAAGGGACAGGGGACCTAGCTAACTATGGCTACACCTTC. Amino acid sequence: CASSLEGTGDLANYGYTF.

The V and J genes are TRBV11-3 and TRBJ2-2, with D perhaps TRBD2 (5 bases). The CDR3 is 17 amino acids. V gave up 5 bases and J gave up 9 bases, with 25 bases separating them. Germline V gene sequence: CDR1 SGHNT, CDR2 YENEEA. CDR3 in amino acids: CASSPAAPEAAERELFF. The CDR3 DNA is TGTGCCAGCAGCCCCGCCGCCCCGGAGGCGGCCGAAAGGGAGCTGTTTTTT. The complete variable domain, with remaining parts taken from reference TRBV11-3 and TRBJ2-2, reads EAGVVQSPRYKIIEKKQPVAFWCNPISGHNTLYWYLQNLGQGPELLIRYENEEAVDDSQLPKDRFSAERLKGVDSTLKIQPAELGDSAVYLCASSPAAPEAAERELFFGEGSRLTVL.

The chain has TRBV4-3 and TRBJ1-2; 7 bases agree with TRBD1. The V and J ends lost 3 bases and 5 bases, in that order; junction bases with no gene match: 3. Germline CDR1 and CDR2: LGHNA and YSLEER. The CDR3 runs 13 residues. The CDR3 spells CASSQEQGYGYTF. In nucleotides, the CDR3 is TGCGCCAGCAGCCAGGAACAGGGGTATGGCTACACCTTC.

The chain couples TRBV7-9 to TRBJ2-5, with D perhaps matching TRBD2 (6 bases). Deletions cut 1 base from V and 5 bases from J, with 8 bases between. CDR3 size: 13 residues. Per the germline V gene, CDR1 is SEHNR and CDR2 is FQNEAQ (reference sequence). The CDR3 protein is CASSLGGGETQYF. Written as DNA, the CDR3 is TGTGCCAGCAGCTTAGGGGGAGGCGAGACCCAGTACTTC.

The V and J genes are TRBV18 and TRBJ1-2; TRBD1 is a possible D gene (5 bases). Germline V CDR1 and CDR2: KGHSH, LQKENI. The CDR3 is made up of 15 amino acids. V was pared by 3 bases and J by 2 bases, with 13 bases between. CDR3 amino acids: CASSPQPTGNYGYTF. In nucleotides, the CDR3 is TGTGCCAGCTCACCCCAACCAACAGGAAACTATGGCTACACCTTC.

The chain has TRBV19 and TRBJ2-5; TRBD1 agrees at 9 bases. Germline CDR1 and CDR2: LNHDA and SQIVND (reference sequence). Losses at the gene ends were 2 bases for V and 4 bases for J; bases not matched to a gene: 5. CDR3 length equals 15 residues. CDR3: CASSIQQGARETQYF. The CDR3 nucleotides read TGTGCCAGTAGTATACAACAGGGGGCTCGAGAGACCCAGTACTTC.

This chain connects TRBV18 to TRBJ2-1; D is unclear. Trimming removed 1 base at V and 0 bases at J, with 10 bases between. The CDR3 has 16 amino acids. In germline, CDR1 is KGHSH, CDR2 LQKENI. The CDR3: CASSPRPLPSYNEQFF. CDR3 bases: TGTGCCAGCTCACCACGCCCCCTACCCTCCTACAATGAGCAGTTCTTC. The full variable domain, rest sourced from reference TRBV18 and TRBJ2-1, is NAGVMQNPRHLVRRRGQEARLRCSPMKGHSHVYWYRQLPEEGLKFMVYLQKENIIDESGMPKERFSAEFPKEGPSILRIQQVVRGDSAAYFCASSPRPLPSYNEQFFGPGTRLTVL.

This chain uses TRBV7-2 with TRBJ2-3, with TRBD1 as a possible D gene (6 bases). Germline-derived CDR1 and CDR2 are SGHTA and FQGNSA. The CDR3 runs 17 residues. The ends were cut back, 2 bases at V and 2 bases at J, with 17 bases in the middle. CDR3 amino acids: CASSLRRWDTSTDTQYF. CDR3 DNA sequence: TGTGCCAGCAGCTTACGCCGATGGGACACCTCCACAGATACGCAGTATTTT.

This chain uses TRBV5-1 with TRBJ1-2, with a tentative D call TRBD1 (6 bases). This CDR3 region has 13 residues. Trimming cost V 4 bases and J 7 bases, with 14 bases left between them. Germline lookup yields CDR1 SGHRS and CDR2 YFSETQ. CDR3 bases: TGCGCCAGCAGCGGTCTACAGGGAAGTGGCTACACCTTC. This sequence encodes CASSGLQGSGYTF.

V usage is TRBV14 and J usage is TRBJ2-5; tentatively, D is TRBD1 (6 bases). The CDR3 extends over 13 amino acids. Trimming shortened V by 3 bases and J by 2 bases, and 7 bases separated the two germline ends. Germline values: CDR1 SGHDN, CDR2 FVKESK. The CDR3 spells CASSQRGQETQYF. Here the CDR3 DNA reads TGTGCCAGCAGCCAGAGGGGGCAAGAGACCCAGTACTTC. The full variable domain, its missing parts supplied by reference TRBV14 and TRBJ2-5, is EAGVTQFPSHSVIEKGQTVTLRCDPISGHDNLYWYRRVMGKEIKFLLHFVKESKQDESGMPNNRFLAERTGGTYSTLKVQPAELEDSGVYFCASSQRGQETQYFGPGTRLLVL.

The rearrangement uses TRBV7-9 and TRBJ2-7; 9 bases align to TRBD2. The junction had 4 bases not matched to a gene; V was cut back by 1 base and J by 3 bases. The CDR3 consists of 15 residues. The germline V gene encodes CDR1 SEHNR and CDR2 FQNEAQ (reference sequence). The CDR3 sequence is CASSLEGGRVYEQYF. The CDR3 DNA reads TGTGCCAGCAGCTTAGAGGGCGGGAGGGTCTACGAGCAGTACTTC.

The CDR3 protein is CASGWGDSSNQPQHF. For the CDR3, the DNA is TGTGCTAGTGGTTGGGGGGACAGTAGCAATCAGCCCCAGCATTTT. This sequence joins TRBV12-5 and TRBJ1-5; 7 bases line up with TRBD1. The V gene end was trimmed by 4 bases and the J gene end by 0 bases; junction bases not matched to a gene: 3. Germline-derived CDR1 and CDR2 are LGHNT and FRNRAP. CDR3 length equals 15 residues.

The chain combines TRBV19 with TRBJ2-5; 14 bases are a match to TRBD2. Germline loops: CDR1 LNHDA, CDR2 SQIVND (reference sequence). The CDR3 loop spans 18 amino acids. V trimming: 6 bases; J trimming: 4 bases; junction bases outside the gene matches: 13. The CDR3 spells CASSPRGTSGGYRETQYF. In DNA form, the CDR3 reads TGTGCCAGTAGCCCAAGAGGGACTAGCGGGGGTTATCGAGAGACCCAGTACTTC.

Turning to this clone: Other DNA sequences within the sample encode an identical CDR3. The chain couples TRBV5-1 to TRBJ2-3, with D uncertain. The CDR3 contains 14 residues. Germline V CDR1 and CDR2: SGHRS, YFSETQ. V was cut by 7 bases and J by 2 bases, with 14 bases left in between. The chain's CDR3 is CASSLGTSTDTQYF. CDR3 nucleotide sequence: TGCGCCAGCTCTTTGGGCACATCCACAGATACGCAGTATTTT.

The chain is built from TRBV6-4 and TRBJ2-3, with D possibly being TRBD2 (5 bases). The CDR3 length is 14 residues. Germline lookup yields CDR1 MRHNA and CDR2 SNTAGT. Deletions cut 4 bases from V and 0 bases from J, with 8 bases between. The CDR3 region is CASSVGGSTDTQYF. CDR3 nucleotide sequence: TGTGCCAGCAGTGTCGGCGGGAGCACAGATACGCAGTATTTT.

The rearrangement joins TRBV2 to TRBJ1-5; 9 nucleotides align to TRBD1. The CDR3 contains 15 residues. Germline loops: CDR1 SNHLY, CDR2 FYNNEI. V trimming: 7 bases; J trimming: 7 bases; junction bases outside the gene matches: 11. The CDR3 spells CASKGGTGRIQPQHF. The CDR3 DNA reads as TGTGCCAGCAAGGGGGGGACAGGGCGTATACAGCCCCAGCATTTT. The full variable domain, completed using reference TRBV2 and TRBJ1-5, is EPEVTQTPSHQVTQMGQEVILRCVPISNHLYFYWYRQILGQKVEFLVSFYNNEISEKSEIFDDQFSVERPDGSNFTLKIRSTKLEDSAMYFCASKGGTGRIQPQHFGDGTRLSIL.

CDR3 bases: TGTGCCAGCAGCTTGGGTGCGGGGGAAGAGACCCAGTACTTC. The encoded protein is CASSLGAGEETQYF. V usage is TRBV5-4 and J usage is TRBJ2-5; 7 positions agree with TRBD2. CDR3 length: 14 amino acids. Germline V CDR1 and CDR2: SGHNT, YYREEE (reference sequence). V was clipped by 0 bases and J by 3 bases; unmatched bases: 2.